This section outlines one TCR beta chain sequence together with its context. This CDR3 region has 18 residues. The germline CDR1 and CDR2 sequences are WSHSY and SAAADI. J lost 6 bases, V lost 7 bases, and 17 bases had no gene match. The sample is drawn from a study of cytomegalovirus exposure and HLA in healthy donors. Profiled with immunoSEQ multiplex PCR; TCRdb holds only in-frame clones, not every one. Here the sample spans around 100,000 clones, less than 95% being singletons. The sequenced sample was PBMCs. This sequence joins TRBV10-2 and TRBJ2-5; TRBD2 matches 13 bases. The sequence came from a young woman in good health and CMV-seronegative. Here the CDR3 reads CASTGLAGDYEARQTQYF. CDR3 nucleotides: TGCGCCAGCACTGGACTAGCGGGAGATTATGAGGCTCGGCAGACCCAGTACTTC.